Included here is one TCR beta chain sequence, with context. TCRdb's copy holds only in-frame clones and misses some; the assay was immunoSEQ multiplex PCR. This sample has just over 650,000 clones, with 90% found just once. After removal of 3 bases from V and 3 bases from J, the junction contained 3 bases not matched to a gene. Germline CDR1 reads SGHNT; CDR2 reads YYREEE (reference sequence). CDR3 length: 14 residues. The sample originates from a study of blood T cell repertoires in COVID-19. Study summary: Collection of acute and convalescent COVID-19 samples took place in the United States, Italy and Spain. T cells, B-cell-depleted T cells, or PBMCs provided the cDNA or gDNA that served as material.

The sample consisted of peripheral blood. The chain is built from TRBV5-4 and TRBJ1-3; 7 nucleotides agree with TRBD1. This clonotype originated in a woman aged 18-30 years with acute or convalescent COVID-19. The DNA of the CDR3 is TGTGCCAGCAGCTCGACAGGGATTGGAAACACCATATATTTT. Translating gives CASSSTGIGNTIYF.